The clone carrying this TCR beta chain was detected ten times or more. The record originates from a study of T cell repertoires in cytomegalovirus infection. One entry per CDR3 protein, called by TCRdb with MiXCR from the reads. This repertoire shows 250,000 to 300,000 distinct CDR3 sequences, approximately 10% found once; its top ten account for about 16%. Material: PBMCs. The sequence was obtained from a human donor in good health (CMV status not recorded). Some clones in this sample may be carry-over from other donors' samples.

The CDR3 sequence is CASSTPDRGQETQYF. The CDR3 nucleotides read TGTGCCAGCAGCACCCCGGACAGGGGTCAAGAGACCCAGTACTTC. This sequence joins TRBV7-8 and TRBJ2-5; 9 nucleotides agree with TRBD1. Trimming took 5 bases from V and 2 from J; bases not matched to a gene: 6. Germline V gene lookup returns CDR1 SGHVS and CDR2 FQNEAQ. The CDR3 spans 15 residues.